The TCR beta chain described here comes from a study of blood T cell repertoires in COVID-19. Across the whole study: Samples of COVID-19 (acute and convalescent) were obtained from the United States, Italy and Spain. The cDNA or gDNA used as material had been derived from T cells, B-cell-depleted T cells, or PBMCs.

In the original workflow: Quantification of nucleated cells was approximated via reference gene primer amplification. Some clones are missing from TCRdb's copy, which holds only in-frame ones; the method was immunoSEQ multiplex PCR. That table is the source of V, J and clone size, and D and trimming were worked out from the DNA. The top ten hold 1% of the sample, which has approximately 310,000 clones, about nine tenths seen once. CDR1 is SGHNT and CDR2 is YYREEE in the germline V gene (reference sequence). This CDR3 has 16 amino acids. Deletions cut 2 bases from V and 1 base from J, with 15 bases between.

The material sequenced was peripheral blood. This chain connects TRBV5-4 to TRBJ1-1, with D possibly matching TRBD1 (5 bases). The receptor comes from a man in his fifties or sixties with active or convalescent COVID-19. CDR3 sequence (DNA): TGTGCCAGCAGCTTCCCCAGGGCTGGTAAGAACACTGAAGCTTTCTTT. It is translated as CASSFPRAGKNTEAFF.